The clone carrying this TCR beta chain turned up a few times. The data stem from a study of blood T cells in healthy people across ages. Using a J-beta primer mix together with a sample-barcoded 5' primer, a second PCR was run for 7 to 11 cycles. TCRdb re-called the 5' RACE reads with MiXCR, one entry per CDR3 protein. The sample includes approximately 2,000,000 distinct CDR3 sequences, 30% to 40% of them seen just once. The CDR3 totals 15 residues. Germline CDR1 is SQVTM and CDR2 is ANQGSEA. V lost 3 bases, J lost 2 bases, and 6 bases stayed unmatched. Sequenced sample: blood. The V and J genes are TRBV29-1 and TRBJ2-3; 9 bases align to TRBD1. The clonotype comes from a human donor in good health. The CDR3 reads CSVEAGTGFTDTQYF. DNA of the CDR3: TGCAGCGTTGAGGCCGGGACAGGGTTCACAGATACGCAGTATTTT.